Given below is one TCR beta chain in context. This record belongs to a study of blood T cell repertoires in COVID-19. V was clipped by 7 bases and J by 5 bases; unmatched bases: 8. Germline assignment: CDR1 KGHDR and CDR2 SFDVKD. The CDR3 runs to 16 residues. Assay used: immunoSEQ multiplex PCR; TCRdb lists only in-frame clones, some missing. This repertoire shows 70,000 or so clones, around 89% found once; its top ten account for roughly 0.58%. The receptor was isolated from a man between 60 and 70 years old with acute or convalescent COVID-19. The chain has TRBV24-1 and TRBJ2-5; 14 nucleotides line up with TRBD2. The material sequenced was peripheral blood. The CDR3 DNA follows: TGTGCCACCAGCCACGGGACTAGCGGGGGTTCGGAGACCCAGTACTTC. This encodes CATSHGTSGGSETQYF.